The 30 T cell receptor beta chains in this list originate from one sample, sequenced in a study of blood T cell repertoires in COVID-19. Clones were sequenced by immunoSEQ multiplex PCR, and TCRdb holds only the in-frame ones, with some missing. The data show a few hundred thousand clones, 86% seen once. Sequenced sample: PBMCs or T cells enriched from blood (not recorded which). The receptors were sampled from a man aged 25 to 40 who had recovered from COVID-19.

The chain has TRBV5-1 and TRBJ1-5; 9 bases match TRBD1. The CDR3 is made up of 15 amino acids. J lost 6 bases, V lost 2 bases, and 6 bases had no gene match. From germline, CDR1 is SGHRS and CDR2 YFSETQ. The CDR3 here is CASSFTGGASQPQHF. CDR3 bases: TGCGCCAGCAGCTTCACAGGGGGCGCCAGTCAGCCCCAGCATTTT.

V gene TRBV2 combines with J gene TRBJ1-1; TRBD1 is a possible D gene (5 bases). The CDR3 covers 14 residues. Germline CDR1 and CDR2: SNHLY and FYNNEI. V was clipped by 6 bases and J by 3 bases, with 14 bases between them. The CDR3 DNA follows: TGTGCCAGCAGACTAAGTGGGGGGGACACTGAAGCTTTCTTT. Encoded protein: CASRLSGGDTEAFF.

This clone was found once. The chain has TRBV12-3 or TRBV12-4 and TRBJ1-6; D not certain. With 7 bases removed from V and 5 bases from J, the gap between germline ends came to 9 bases. The CDR3 runs to 13 residues. The chain's CDR3 is CASNLRNNSPLHF. CDR3 DNA: TGTGCCAGCAACCTCAGAAATAATTCACCCCTCCACTTT.

This clone showed up just a few times. The chain recombines TRBV18 with TRBJ2-2; D is unclear. Germline CDR1 and CDR2: KGHSH and LQKENI. The V and J ends lost 0 bases and 4 bases respectively, with 12 bases between them. This CDR3 has 16 residues. CDR3 nucleotides: TGTGCCAGCTCACCACCTTCTGCGGTCACCACCGGGGAGCTGTTTTTT. Amino acid sequence: CASSPPSAVTTGELFF.

The chain links TRBV6-2 or TRBV6-3 to TRBJ2-5, with 11 bases that match TRBD2. The CDR3 covers 16 residues. The germline CDR1 and CDR2 sequences are MNHEY and SVGEGT. J was trimmed by 4 bases and V by 6 bases; bases with no gene match: 10. As DNA, the CDR3 is TGTGCCAGCAGCTATACAACTAGCGGGAGAGGAGAGACCCAGTACTTC. Translating gives CASSYTTSGRGETQYF.

J is TRBJ1-4 and V is TRBV7-8; 10 nucleotides agree with TRBD1. Per the germline V gene, CDR1 is SGHVS and CDR2 is FQNEAQ. The V segment lost 4 bases and the J segment 5 bases; nucleotides outside the gene matches: 1. The CDR3 contains 14 residues. The chain's CDR3 is CASSSGQGNEKLFF. The CDR3 DNA reads TGTGCCAGCAGCTCGGGACAGGGGAATGAAAAACTGTTTTTT.

V usage is TRBV7-9 and J usage is TRBJ2-1; 7 bases line up with TRBD2. V lost 0 bases and J lost 4; bases outside the gene matches: 6. Germline CDR1 SEHNR, CDR2 FQNEAQ (reference sequence). The CDR3 covers 16 residues. The CDR3 DNA reads TGTGCCAGCAGCTTAGCGGGAGGGCCGGGGTACAATGAGCAGTTCTTC. As protein: CASSLAGGPGYNEQFF.

Only a few counts were recorded for this clone. The chain recombines TRBV7-8 with TRBJ1-6, with 7 bases fitting TRBD1. Germline CDR1 and CDR2: SGHVS and FQNEAQ. J gave up 0 bases and V 2 bases, and 10 bases lay outside the gene matches. This CDR3 has 19 amino acids. This CDR3 is CASSLRGGTASSYNSPLHF. Written as DNA, the CDR3 is TGTGCCAGCAGCTTAAGGGGCGGGACAGCTAGCTCCTATAATTCACCCCTCCACTTT.

The rearrangement links TRBV7-2 to TRBJ1-2, with 7 bases that match TRBD1. In germline, CDR1 is SGHTA, CDR2 FQGNSA. The CDR3 spans 13 residues. Unmatched junction bases numbered 9, after V lost 6 bases and J lost 8 bases. CDR3 region: CASRPTGSIGYTF. The DNA for the CDR3 is TGTGCCAGCAGACCGACAGGGAGCATCGGCTACACCTTC.

This clone was seen more than once but under ten times. This sequence joins TRBV4-1 and TRBJ2-7; a weak D match, TRBD2 (5 bases). The CDR3 contains 13 residues. V was clipped by 3 bases and J by 7 bases, with 13 bases between them. Germline loops: CDR1 MGHRA, CDR2 YSYEKL. CDR3 in DNA: TGCGCCAGCAGCCACGCCGGGAAATTTGAGCAGTACTTC. Translated, it gives CASSHAGKFEQYF.

The V and J genes are TRBV5-1 and TRBJ1-2, with 8 bases that match TRBD1. The CDR3 covers 13 residues. The V gene's germline CDR1 is SGHRS and CDR2 YFSETQ. The ends lost 3 bases at V and 7 bases at J; junction bases unmatched: 5. CDR3 coding DNA: TGCGCCAGCAGCTCGGACAGGGCGGCTGGCTACACCTTC. It encodes CASSSDRAAGYTF. The full variable domain, in which reference TRBV5-1 and TRBJ1-2 provide the parts outside the CDR3, is KAGVTQTPRYLIKTRGQQVTLSCSPISGHRSVSWYQQTPGQGLQFLFEYFSETQRNKGNFPGRFSGRQFSNSRSEMNVSTLELGDSALYLCASSSDRAAGYTFGSGTRLTVV.

The V call is TRBV28, the J call TRBJ1-2, with D unclear. The germline V and J ends were trimmed by 6 bases and 7 bases, with 12 bases remaining between them. In germline, CDR1 is MDHEN, CDR2 SYDVKM. The CDR3 totals 12 residues. CDR3 protein: CASRALLGGYTF. The CDR3 DNA reads TGTGCCAGCAGGGCCCTTCTAGGTGGCTACACCTTC.

This rearrangement joins TRBV24-1 to TRBJ1-2; D unresolved. Trimming removed 2 bases at V and 5 bases at J, with 11 bases between. The CDR3 has 14 amino acids. Per the germline V gene, CDR1 is KGHDR and CDR2 is SFDVKD. The CDR3 sequence: CATSDSPAVYGYTF. The CDR3 DNA reads as TGTGCCACCAGTGATTCACCGGCGGTTTATGGCTACACCTTC.

J is TRBJ1-6 and V is TRBV7-9; D unclear. The V end was cut by 3 bases, the J end by 9 bases, with 12 bases between. The CDR3 is made up of 14 amino acids. Germline V CDR1 and CDR2: SEHNR, FQNEAQ (reference sequence). This chain's CDR3 is CASSFWRETSPLHF. The CDR3 nucleotides are TGTGCCAGCAGCTTTTGGAGGGAAACTTCACCCCTCCACTTT.

The rearrangement joins TRBV10-3 to TRBJ1-3, with D possibly TRBD1 on 6 matching bases. Trimming pared 4 bases from V and 7 bases from J, leaving 11 bases between. Germline CDR1 and CDR2: ENHRY and SYGVKD. The CDR3 length is 13 residues. The CDR3 reads CAISGTGRNTIYF. The CDR3, as DNA: TGTGCCATCAGTGGCACAGGGCGCAACACCATATATTTT.

The chain links TRBV18 to TRBJ1-2; a weak D match, TRBD1 (6 bases). Germline values: CDR1 KGHSH, CDR2 LQKENI. Trimming cost V 2 bases and J 4 bases, with 8 bases left between them. The CDR3 consists of 13 residues. The CDR3 loop is CASSPSDSYGYTF. CDR3 sequence (DNA): TGTGCCAGCTCACCATCGGACAGCTATGGCTACACCTTC.

J is TRBJ2-2 and V is TRBV25-1; 8 bases are a match to TRBD1. V lost 2 bases to trimming and J lost 5 bases; unmatched junction nucleotides: 10. The CDR3 has 17 amino acids. Per germline, CDR1 MGHDK and CDR2 SYGVNS. The CDR3 DNA is TGTGCCAGCAGTGAAGCCCAGACAGGGGTTAGAACCGGGGAGCTGTTTTTT. Translation: CASSEAQTGVRTGELFF.

The rearrangement uses TRBV7-8 and TRBJ2-7, with D possibly matching TRBD1 (6 bases). Trimming stripped 1 base from V and 2 bases from J, with 9 bases between. The CDR3 is made up of 14 amino acids. The germline V gene encodes CDR1 SGHVS and CDR2 FQNEAQ. The CDR3 spells CASSLDYRAYEQYF. The CDR3 DNA sequence: TGTGCCAGCAGCTTAGATTACAGGGCCTACGAGCAGTACTTC.

In this sample, this clone turned up many times. The chain is built from TRBV19 and TRBJ1-5; D remains ambiguous. Trimming took 1 base from V and 7 from J, leaving 17 bases between them. The CDR3 has 16 residues. In germline, CDR1 is LNHDA, CDR2 SQIVND (reference sequence). CDR3 in amino acids: CASSIVGGWPGQPQHF. In DNA form, the CDR3 reads TGTGCCAGTAGTATAGTAGGAGGGTGGCCTGGGCAGCCCCAGCATTTT.

The chain joins TRBV3-1 (or the pseudogene TRBV3-2) to TRBJ2-1; D remains ambiguous. Looked up from germline, CDR1 is LGHDT and CDR2 is YNNKEL (reference sequence). The CDR3 has 12 residues. Between the trimmed V and J ends, which lost 0 bases and 15 bases, there was a span of 12 bases. DNA of the CDR3: TGTGCCAGCAGCCAAGATAGGCGCAGGTCGTTCTTC. Translating it yields CASSQDRRRSFF.

As regards this clone: The same CDR3 can be traced to other DNA sequences in this sample. This sequence joins TRBV28 and TRBJ2-3, with TRBD2 matching over 9 bases. Germline CDR1 is MDHEN and CDR2 is SYDVKM. The J segment lost 4 bases and the V segment lost 3 bases, leaving 2 bases of the junction unmatched. This CDR3 is 14 amino acids long. The CDR3 sequence is CASSLAGGPDTQYF. In DNA, the CDR3 is TGTGCCAGCAGTTTGGCGGGGGGGCCAGATACGCAGTATTTT. Full variable domain (missing parts from reference TRBV28 and TRBJ2-3): DVKVTQSSRYLVKRTGEKVFLECVQDMDHENMFWYRQDPGLGLRLIYFSYDVKMKEKGDIPEGYSVSREKKERFSLILESASTNQTSMYLCASSLAGGPDTQYFGPGTRLTVL.

The rearrangement joins TRBV3-1 (or the pseudogene TRBV3-2) to TRBJ1-1; unclear D gene. CDR1 and CDR2 (germline): LGHDT, YNNKEL (reference sequence). This CDR3 has 14 amino acids. V was clipped by 1 base and J by 1 base, with 7 bases between them. CDR3 protein: CASSQGQRNTEAFF. CDR3 sequence (DNA): TGTGCCAGCAGCCAAGGTCAGCGGAACACTGAAGCTTTCTTT.

The V gene is TRBV11-2, the J gene TRBJ2-3, with D possibly being TRBD2 (6 bases). V lost 0 bases to trimming and J lost 5 bases, with 12 bases between them. The CDR3 totals 15 residues. Germline-derived CDR1 and CDR2 are SGHAT and FQNNGV. The CDR3 DNA follows: TGTGCCAGCAGCTTAGATCGGGGACTCGGAGATACGCAGTATTTT. It translates to CASSLDRGLGDTQYF.

The CDR3 protein is CASRLDRENVLTF. The CDR3 nucleotides read TGTGCCAGCAGACTAGACAGGGAAAACGTCCTGACTTTC. The chain links TRBV2 to TRBJ2-6, with 7 bases fitting TRBD1. The CDR3 runs 13 residues. J lost 10 bases, V lost 6 bases, and 6 bases had no gene match. Germline CDR1 reads SNHLY; CDR2 reads FYNNEI.

This chain joins TRBV19 and TRBJ1-2; D gene uncertain. Germline loops: CDR1 LNHDA, CDR2 SQIVND (reference sequence). V was shortened by 1 base and J by 4 bases, with 7 bases between the two germline ends. The CDR3 extends over 13 amino acids. This chain's CDR3 is CASSIGTFYGYTF. CDR3 nucleotide sequence: TGTGCCAGTAGTATAGGCACATTCTATGGCTACACCTTC.

The rearrangement uses TRBV28 and TRBJ2-5; D is possibly TRBD2 (6 bases). The germline V gene has CDR1 MDHEN and CDR2 SYDVKM. CDR3 length equals 12 residues. V lost 3 bases and J lost 7, with 9 bases in between. The CDR3 loop reads CASSFLGGTQYF. CDR3 bases: TGTGCCAGCAGTTTCCTGGGGGGGACCCAGTACTTC.

V is TRBV27 and J is TRBJ2-3, with TRBD2 identical over 7 bases. Germline V lookup: CDR1 MNHEY, CDR2 SMNVEV (reference sequence). Germline trimming cut 0 bases from V and 2 bases from J; bases unmatched to any gene: 2. This CDR3 is 15 amino acids long. CDR3 protein: CASSLSGGYTDTQYF. CDR3 coding DNA: TGTGCCAGCAGTTTATCGGGGGGGTACACAGATACGCAGTATTTT.

As DNA, the CDR3 is TGTGCCAGCAGCTCGTGGGGGCGGGAGTCCTACGAGCAGTACTTC. Encoded protein: CASSSWGRESYEQYF. The chain combines TRBV11-2 with TRBJ2-7; possibly TRBD2 for D (7 bases). The V gene lost 4 bases and the J gene lost 1 base, with 14 bases spanning the gap. The germline V gene encodes CDR1 SGHAT and CDR2 FQNNGV. This CDR3 is built from 15 residues.

There are a few counts of this clone. V usage is TRBV14 and J usage is TRBJ2-7, with D hard to call. Germline CDR1 reads SGHDN; CDR2 reads FVKESK. With 1 base removed from V and 0 bases from J, the gap between germline ends came to 7 bases. This CDR3 is built from 14 residues. Here the CDR3 DNA reads TGTGCCAGCAGCCAAGTTGGCAACTCCTACGAGCAGTACTTC. Protein: CASSQVGNSYEQYF.

Written as DNA, the CDR3 is TGTGTCAGAAGCACGCCCGGGACTAGCGGGAGGCCTCTCTTATCCGGCTCTGGGGCCAACGTCCTGACTTTC. Translating it yields CVRSTPGTSGRPLLSGSGANVLTF. The chain combines TRBV7-5 with TRBJ2-6; the listed D gene, TRBD2, was not tested against the DNA. TRBV7-5 corresponds to a pseudogene. This CDR3 region has 24 residues.